This T cell receptor beta chain was sequenced in a study of T-cell memory formation after mild COVID-19. Study-level results: CD4+ contracting clones were found mainly in CM and EM, and CD8+ ones in EMRA. Clones that got smaller from day 15 to 85 had even CD4/CD8, while clones growing later tipped toward CD4+.

This clonotype turned up a few times. Its antigen is undetermined. TCRdb fed the 5' RACE reads into MiXCR, producing one record per CDR3 protein. This table holds approximately 60,000 distinct CDR3 sequences, over 7.5% found once. CDR3 length: 12 amino acids. V was cut by 5 bases and J by 5 bases, with 9 bases left in between. This chain joins TRBV12-3 or TRBV12-4 and TRBJ1-2, with TRBD1 as a possible D gene (6 bases). The sequencing sample was made of PBMCs or a T cell subset sorted from them (not recorded which). The sequence derives from a man aged 18 to 35 who had mild COVID-19 (a few samples of this study predate the infection). Cell type and time point are not known. This chain's CDR3 is CASSPQGYGYTF. CDR3 sequence (DNA): TGTGCCAGCAGTCCCCAGGGGTATGGCTACACCTTC.